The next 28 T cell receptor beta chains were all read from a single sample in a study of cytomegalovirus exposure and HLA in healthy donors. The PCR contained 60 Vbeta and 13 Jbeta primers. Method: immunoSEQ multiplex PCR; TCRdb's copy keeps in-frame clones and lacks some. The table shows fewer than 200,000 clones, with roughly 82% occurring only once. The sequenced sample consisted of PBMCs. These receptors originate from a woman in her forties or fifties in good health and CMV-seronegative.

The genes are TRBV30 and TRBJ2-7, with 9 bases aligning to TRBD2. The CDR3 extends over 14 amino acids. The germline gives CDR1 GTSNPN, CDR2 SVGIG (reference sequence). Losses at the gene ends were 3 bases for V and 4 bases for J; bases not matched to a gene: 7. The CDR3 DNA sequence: TGTGCCTGGAGCGCGGGGGGGCACTATTACGAGCAGTACTTC. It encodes CAWSAGGHYYEQYF.

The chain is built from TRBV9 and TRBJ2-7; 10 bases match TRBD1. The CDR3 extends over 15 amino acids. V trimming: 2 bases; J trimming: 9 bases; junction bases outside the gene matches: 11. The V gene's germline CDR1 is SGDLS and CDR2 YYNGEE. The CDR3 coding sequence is TGTGCCAGCAGCGTCGGGGACAGGGGCACAGGACGGCAGTACTTC. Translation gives CASSVGDRGTGRQYF.

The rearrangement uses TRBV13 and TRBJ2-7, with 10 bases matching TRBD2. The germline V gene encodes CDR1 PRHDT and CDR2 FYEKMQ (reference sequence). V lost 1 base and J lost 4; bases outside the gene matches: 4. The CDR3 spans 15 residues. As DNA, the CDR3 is TGTGCCAGCAGCTTAGCTAGCGGGAGATTTTACGAGCAGTACTTC. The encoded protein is CASSLASGRFYEQYF.

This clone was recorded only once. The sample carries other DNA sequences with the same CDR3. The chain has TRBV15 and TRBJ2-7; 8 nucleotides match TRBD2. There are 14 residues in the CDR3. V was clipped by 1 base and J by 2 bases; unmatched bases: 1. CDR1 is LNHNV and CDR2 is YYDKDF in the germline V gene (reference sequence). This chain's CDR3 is CATSRAGGPYEQYF. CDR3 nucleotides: TGTGCCACCAGCAGAGCGGGGGGGCCCTACGAGCAGTACTTC.

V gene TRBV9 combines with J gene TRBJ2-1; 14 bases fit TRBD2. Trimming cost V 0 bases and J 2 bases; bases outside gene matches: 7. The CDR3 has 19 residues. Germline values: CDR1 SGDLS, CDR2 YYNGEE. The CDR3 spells CASSVDGTSGSGPYNEQFF. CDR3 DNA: TGTGCCAGCAGCGTAGACGGGACTAGCGGGAGTGGACCCTACAATGAGCAGTTCTTC.

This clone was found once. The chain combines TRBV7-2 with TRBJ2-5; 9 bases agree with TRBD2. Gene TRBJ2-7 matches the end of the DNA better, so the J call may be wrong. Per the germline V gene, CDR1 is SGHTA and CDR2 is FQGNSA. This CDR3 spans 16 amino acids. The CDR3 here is CASSPSAGGIAYEQYF. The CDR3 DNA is TGTGCCAGCAGCCCATCGGCGGGGGGGATCGCCTACGAGCAGTACTTC.

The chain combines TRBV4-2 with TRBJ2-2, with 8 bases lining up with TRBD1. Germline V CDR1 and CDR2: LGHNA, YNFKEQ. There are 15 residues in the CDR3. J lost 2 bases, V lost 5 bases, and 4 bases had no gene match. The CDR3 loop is CASSVQGGNTGELFF. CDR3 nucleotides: TGTGCCAGCAGCGTACAGGGGGGAAACACCGGGGAGCTGTTTTTT.

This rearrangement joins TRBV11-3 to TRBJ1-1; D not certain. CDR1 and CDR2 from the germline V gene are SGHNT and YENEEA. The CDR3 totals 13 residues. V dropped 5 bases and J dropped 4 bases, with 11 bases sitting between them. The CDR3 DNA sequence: TGTGCCAGCAGCCGACGTCCTAGCACTGAAGCTTTCTTT. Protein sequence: CASSRRPSTEAFF.

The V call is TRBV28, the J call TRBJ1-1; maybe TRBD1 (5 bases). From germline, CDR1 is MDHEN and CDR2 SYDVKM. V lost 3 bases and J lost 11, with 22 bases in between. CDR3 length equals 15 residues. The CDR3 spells CASSLSRRGGLEAFF. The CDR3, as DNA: TGTGCCAGCAGTTTGTCTCGGCGGGGGGGGTTGGAGGCTTTCTTT.

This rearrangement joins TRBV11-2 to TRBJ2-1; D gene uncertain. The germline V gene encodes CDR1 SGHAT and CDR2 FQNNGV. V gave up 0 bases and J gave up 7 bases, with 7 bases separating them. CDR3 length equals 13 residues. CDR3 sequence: CASSLDVANEQFF. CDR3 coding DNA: TGTGCCAGCAGCTTAGATGTTGCGAATGAGCAGTTCTTC.

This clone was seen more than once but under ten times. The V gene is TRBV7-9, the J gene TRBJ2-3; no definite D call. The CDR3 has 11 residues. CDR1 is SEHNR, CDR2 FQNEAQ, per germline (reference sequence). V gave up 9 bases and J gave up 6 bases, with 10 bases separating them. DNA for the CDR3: TGTGCCAGTAGCAACACGGATACGCAGTATTTT. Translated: CASSNTDTQYF.

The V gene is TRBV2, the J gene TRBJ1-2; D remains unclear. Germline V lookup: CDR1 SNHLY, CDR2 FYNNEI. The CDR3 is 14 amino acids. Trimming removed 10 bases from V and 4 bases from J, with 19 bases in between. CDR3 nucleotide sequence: TGTGCCACCGGTCAACGCTCGTATTTCTATGGCTACACCTTC. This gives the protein CATGQRSYFYGYTF.

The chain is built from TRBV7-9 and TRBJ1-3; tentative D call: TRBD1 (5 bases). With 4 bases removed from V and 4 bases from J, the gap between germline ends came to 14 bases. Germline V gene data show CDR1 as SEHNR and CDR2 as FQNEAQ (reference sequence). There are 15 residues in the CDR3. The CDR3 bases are TGTGCCAGCAGCTCCCAGGGTCGGTGGGGAAACACCATATATTTT. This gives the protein CASSSQGRWGNTIYF.

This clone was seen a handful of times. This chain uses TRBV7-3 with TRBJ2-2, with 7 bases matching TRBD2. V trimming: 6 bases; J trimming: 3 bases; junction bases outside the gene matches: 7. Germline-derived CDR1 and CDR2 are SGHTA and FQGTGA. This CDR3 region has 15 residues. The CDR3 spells CASSPTSVDTGELFF. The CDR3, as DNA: TGTGCCAGCAGTCCTACTAGCGTCGACACCGGGGAGCTGTTTTTT. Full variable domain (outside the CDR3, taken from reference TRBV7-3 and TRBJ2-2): GAGVSQTPSNKVTEKGKYVELRCDPISGHTALYWYRQSLGQGPEFLIYFQGTGAADDSGLPNDRFFAVRPEGSVSTLKIQRTERGDSAVYLCASSPTSVDTGELFFGEGSRLTVL.

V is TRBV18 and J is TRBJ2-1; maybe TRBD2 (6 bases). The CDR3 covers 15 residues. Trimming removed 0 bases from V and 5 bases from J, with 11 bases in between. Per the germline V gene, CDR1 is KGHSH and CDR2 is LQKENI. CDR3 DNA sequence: TGTGCCAGCTCACCACCTAGTAGCGGCGACAATGAGCAGTTCTTC. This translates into CASSPPSSGDNEQFF.

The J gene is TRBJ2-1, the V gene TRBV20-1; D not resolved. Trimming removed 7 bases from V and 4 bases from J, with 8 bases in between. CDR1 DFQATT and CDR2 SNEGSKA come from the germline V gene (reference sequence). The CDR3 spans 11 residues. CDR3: CSGNQYNEQFF. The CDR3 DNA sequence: TGCAGTGGAAACCAGTACAATGAGCAGTTCTTC.

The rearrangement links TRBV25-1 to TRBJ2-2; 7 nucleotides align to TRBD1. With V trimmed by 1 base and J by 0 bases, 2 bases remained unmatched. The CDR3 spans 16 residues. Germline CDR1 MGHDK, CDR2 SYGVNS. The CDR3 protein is CASSEWDSPNTGELFF. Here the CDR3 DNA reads TGTGCCAGCAGTGAATGGGACAGCCCGAACACCGGGGAGCTGTTTTTT. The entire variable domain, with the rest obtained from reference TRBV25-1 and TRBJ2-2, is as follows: EADIYQTPRYLVIGTGKKITLECSQTMGHDKMYWYQQDPGMELHLIHYSYGVNSTEKGDLSSESTVSRIRTEHFPLTLESARPSHTSQYLCASSEWDSPNTGELFFGEGSRLTVL.

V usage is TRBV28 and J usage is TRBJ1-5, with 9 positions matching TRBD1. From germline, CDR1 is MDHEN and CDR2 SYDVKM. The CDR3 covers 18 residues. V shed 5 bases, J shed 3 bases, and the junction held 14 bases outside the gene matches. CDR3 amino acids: CASSQTGQGVIPNQPQHF. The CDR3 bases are TGTGCCAGCAGTCAAACGGGACAGGGCGTCATCCCCAATCAGCCCCAGCATTTT.

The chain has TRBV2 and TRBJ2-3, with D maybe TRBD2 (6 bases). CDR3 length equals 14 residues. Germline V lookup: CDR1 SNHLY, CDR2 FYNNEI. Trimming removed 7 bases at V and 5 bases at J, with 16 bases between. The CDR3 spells CASKAGPTQDTQYF. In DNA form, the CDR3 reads TGTGCCAGCAAGGCGGGACCAACTCAAGATACGCAGTATTTT.

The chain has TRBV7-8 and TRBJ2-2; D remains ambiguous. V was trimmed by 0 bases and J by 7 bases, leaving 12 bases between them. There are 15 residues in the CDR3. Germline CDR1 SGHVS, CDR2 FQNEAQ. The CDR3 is CASSLATPPSGELFF. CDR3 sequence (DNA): TGTGCCAGCAGCTTAGCGACACCCCCCAGCGGGGAGCTGTTTTTT. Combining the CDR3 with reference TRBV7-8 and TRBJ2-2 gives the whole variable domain GAGVSQSPRYKVAKRGQDVALRCDPISGHVSLFWYQQALGQGPEFLTYFQNEAQLDKSGLPSDRFFAERPEGSVSTLKIQRTQQEDSAVYLCASSLATPPSGELFFGEGSRLTVL.

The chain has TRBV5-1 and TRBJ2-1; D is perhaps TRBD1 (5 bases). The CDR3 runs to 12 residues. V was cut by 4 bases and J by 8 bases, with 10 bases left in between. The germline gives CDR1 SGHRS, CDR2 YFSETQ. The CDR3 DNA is TGCGCCAGCAGCATCCTAGGGGATGAGCAGTTCTTC. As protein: CASSILGDEQFF.

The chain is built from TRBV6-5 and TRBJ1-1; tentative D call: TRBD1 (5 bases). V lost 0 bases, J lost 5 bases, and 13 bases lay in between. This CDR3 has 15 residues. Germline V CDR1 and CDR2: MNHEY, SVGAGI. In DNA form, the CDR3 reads TGTGCCAGCAGTTACTCTCTAGGGGCGACTACTGAAGCTTTCTTT. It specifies CASSYSLGATTEAFF.

DNA of the CDR3: TGTGCCAGCAGCTTGGCCGGGGACACTGAAGCTTTCTTT. Amino acids: CASSLAGDTEAFF. The rearrangement links TRBV5-5 to TRBJ1-1, with D uncertain. The V gene lost 0 bases and the J gene lost 3 bases, with 6 bases spanning the gap. The CDR3 is 13 amino acids. Germline CDR1 and CDR2: SGHKS and YYEKEE (reference sequence). Full variable domain (remainder filled in from reference TRBV5-5 and TRBJ1-1): DAGVTQSPTHLIKTRGQQVTLRCSPISGHKSVSWYQQVLGQGPQFIFQYYEKEERGRGNFPDRFSARQFPNYSSELNVNALLLGDSALYLCASSLAGDTEAFFGQGTRLTVV.

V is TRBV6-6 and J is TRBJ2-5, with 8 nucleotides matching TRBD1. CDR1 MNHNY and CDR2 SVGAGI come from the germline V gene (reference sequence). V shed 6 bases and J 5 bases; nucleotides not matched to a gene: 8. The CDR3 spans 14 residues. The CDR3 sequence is CASRGGRGRETQYF. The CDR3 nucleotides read TGTGCCAGCAGAGGTGGCAGGGGGCGCGAGACCCAGTACTTC.

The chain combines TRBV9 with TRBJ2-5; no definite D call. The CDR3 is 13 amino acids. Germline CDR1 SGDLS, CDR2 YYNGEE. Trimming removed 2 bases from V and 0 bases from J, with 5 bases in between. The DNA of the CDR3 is TGTGCCAGCAGCGTCTACGACCAAGAGACCCAGTACTTC. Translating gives CASSVYDQETQYF.

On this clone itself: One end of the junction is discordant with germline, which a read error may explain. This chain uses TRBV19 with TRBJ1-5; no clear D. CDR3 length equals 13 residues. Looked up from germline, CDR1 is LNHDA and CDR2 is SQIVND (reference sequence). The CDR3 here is CASTIQNNQPQHF. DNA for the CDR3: TGTGCCAGTACTATACAGAACAATCAGCCCCAGCATTTT.

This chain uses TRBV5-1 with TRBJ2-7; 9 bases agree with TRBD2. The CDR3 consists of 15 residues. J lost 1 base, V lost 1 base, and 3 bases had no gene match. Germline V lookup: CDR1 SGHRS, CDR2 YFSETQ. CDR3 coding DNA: TGCGCCAGCAGCTTGTCTAGCGGGACTTCCTACGAGCAGTACTTC. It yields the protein CASSLSSGTSYEQYF.

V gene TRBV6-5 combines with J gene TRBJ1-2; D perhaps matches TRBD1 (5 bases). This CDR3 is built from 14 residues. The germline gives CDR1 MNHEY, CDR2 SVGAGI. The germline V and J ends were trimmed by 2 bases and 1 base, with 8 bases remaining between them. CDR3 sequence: CASSYDSHNYGYTF. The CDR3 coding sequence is TGTGCCAGCAGTTACGACAGTCATAACTATGGCTACACCTTC.